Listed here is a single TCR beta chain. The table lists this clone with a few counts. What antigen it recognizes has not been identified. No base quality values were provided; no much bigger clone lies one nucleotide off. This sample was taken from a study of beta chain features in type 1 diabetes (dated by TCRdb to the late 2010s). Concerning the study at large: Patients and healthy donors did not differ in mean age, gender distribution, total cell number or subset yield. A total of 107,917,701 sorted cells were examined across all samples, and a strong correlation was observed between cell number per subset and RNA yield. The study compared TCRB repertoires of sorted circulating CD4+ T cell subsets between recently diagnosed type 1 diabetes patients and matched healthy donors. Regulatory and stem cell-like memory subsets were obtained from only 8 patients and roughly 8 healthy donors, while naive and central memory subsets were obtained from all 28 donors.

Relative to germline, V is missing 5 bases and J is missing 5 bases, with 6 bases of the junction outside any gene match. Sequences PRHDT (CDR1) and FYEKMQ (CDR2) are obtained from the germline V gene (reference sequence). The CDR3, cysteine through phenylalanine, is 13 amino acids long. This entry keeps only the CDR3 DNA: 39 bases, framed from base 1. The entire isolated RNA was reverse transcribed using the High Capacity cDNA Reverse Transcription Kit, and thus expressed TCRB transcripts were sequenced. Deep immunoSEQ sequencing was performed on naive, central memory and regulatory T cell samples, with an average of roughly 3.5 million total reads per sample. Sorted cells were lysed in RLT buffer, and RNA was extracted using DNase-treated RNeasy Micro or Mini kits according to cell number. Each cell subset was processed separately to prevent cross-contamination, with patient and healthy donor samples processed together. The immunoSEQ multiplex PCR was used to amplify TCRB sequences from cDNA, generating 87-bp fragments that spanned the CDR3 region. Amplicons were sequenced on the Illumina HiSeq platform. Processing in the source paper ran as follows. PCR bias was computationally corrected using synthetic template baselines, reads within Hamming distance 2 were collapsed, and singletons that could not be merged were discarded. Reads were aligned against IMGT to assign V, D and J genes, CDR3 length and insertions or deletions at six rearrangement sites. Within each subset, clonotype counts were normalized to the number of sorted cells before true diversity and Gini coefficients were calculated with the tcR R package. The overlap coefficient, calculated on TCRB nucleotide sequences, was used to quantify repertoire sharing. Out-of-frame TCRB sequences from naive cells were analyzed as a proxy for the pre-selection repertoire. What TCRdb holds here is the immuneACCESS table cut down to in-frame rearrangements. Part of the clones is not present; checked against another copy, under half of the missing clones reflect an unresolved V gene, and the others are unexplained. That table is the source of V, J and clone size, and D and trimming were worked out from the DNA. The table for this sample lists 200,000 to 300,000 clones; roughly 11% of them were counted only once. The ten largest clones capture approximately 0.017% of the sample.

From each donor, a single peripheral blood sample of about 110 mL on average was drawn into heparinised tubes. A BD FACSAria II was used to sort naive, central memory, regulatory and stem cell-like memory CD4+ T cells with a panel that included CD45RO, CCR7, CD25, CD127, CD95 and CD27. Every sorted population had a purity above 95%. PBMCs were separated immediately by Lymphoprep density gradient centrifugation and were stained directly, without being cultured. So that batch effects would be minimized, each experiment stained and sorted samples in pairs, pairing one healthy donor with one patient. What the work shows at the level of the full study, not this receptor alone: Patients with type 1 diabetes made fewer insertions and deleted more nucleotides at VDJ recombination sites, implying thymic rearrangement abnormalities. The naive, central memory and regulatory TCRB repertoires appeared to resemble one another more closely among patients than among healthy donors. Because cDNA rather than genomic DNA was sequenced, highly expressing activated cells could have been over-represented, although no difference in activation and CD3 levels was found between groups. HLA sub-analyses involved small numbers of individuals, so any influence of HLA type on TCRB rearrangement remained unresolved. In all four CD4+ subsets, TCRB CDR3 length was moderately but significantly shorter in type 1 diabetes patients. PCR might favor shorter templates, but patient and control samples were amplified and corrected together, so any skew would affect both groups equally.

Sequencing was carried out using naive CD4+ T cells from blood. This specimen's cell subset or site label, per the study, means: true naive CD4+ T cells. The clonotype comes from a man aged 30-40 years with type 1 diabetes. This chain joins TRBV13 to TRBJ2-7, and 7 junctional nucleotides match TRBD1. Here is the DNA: TGTGCCAGCAGCCAGGACAGGCAGAACGAGCAGTACTTC. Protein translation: CASSQDRQNEQYF.